This T cell receptor beta chain is drawn from a study of shared clonotypes between healthy human individuals. Study results and limitations: Naive subsets typically showed greater estimated richness than memory subsets.

Sequencing was at deep level. The assay was immunoSEQ multiplex PCR, and TCRdb's table has in-frame clones only and misses some. The repertoire consists of millions of clones, with about 92% occurring once and the leading ten covering about 1.8%. CDR1 is LNHDA and CDR2 is SQIVND in the germline V gene (reference sequence). V lost 4 bases and J lost 3; bases outside the gene matches: 6. The CDR3 spans 14 residues. Turning to this clone: Its antigen is still unknown. Other DNA variants within this sample encode the same CDR3.

Naive CD8 populations comprised CD45RO-negative cells positively selected for CCR7, excluding terminally differentiated effector memory CD45RA+ cells. The study drew all its donors from Caucasian adults living in Nashville, Tennessee. The specimen sequenced was naive CD8+ T cells from PBMCs. The chain has TRBV19 and TRBJ2-7, with 7 bases matching TRBD1. This sequence originates from a young man in good health. Some clones in this sample may be carry-over from other donors' samples. CDR3 region: CASSTPRDSYEQYF. CDR3 nucleotide sequence: TGTGCCAGTAGTACCCCCCGGGACAGCTACGAGCAGTACTTC.